This section outlines one T cell receptor (beta chain) sequence together with its context. Assay used: immunoSEQ multiplex PCR; TCRdb lists only in-frame clones, some missing. The data show tens of thousands of clones, about 90% seen once. The length of the CDR3 is 14 residues. V was shortened by 4 bases and J by 4 bases, with 11 bases between the two germline ends. Germline V gene lookup returns CDR1 SNHLY and CDR2 FYNNEI. This specimen comes from a study of T cell changes during pregnancy in multiple sclerosis. The source is a female donor in good health, enrolled as a control in a pregnancy study. This specimen consisted of CD4+ T cells from peripheral blood mononuclear cells, obtained in the first trimester of pregnancy. The genes are TRBV2 and TRBJ1-5; D ambiguous. The CDR3 bases are TGTGCCAGCAGTGTTGAGCGGGGTAATCAGCCCCAGCATTTT. The encoded protein is CASSVERGNQPQHF.